The clone carrying this T cell receptor beta chain has ten or more counts. Its specificity is unknown. The CDR3 consists of 14 residues. Trimming took 4 bases from V and 3 from J; bases not matched to a gene: 0. From germline, CDR1 is MRHNA and CDR2 SNTAGT. The data belong to a study of cytomegalovirus exposure and HLA in healthy donors. TCRdb's copy holds only in-frame clones and misses some; the assay was immunoSEQ multiplex PCR. The sample shows more than 140,000 clones, roughly nine tenths of them seen only once. Donors were drawn from the approximately 110-subject validation cohort, separate from the roughly 700-subject first cohort. Study-level results: A few chains linked to CMV were shown in vitro to be specific for CMV antigens. Within the 100 to 150 validation repertoires, first-cohort TCR clusters tended to co-occur, according to a later analysis. There were under 200 TCR beta chains listed as cytomegalovirus-associated.

Sequences were obtained from PBMCs. The chain joins TRBV6-4 to TRBJ2-2; TRBD1 matches 9 bases. This TCR came from a woman between 18 and 30 years old in good health and CMV-seropositive. CDR3 DNA: TGTGCCAGCAGTGGGACAGGGGACACCGGGGAGCTGTTTTTT. The encoded protein is CASSGTGDTGELFF.